This TCR beta chain was captured in a study of cytotoxic CD8 clonotypes in ibrutinib-treated CLL. About this clone: The antigen is unknown.

V lost 6 bases to trimming and J lost 5 bases, with 7 bases between them. Germline V gene data show CDR1 as DFQATT and CDR2 as SNEGSKA (reference sequence). This CDR3 has 10 residues. Sequenced by immunoSEQ multiplex PCR; TCRdb stores in-frame clones only, minus some. This sample carries 50,000 to 65,000 clones, approximately 71% of them seen once, and the ten largest clones take about 39%. General study points: With treatment, public clonotypes, which were uncommon, either contracted or remained stable.

The receptor's source is a human donor with chronic lymphocytic leukemia. The source was PBMCs, collected after 12 months of ibrutinib treatment. V and J are TRBV20-1 and TRBJ1-1; the D is unclear. The CDR3 protein is CSATRTEAFF. The DNA of the CDR3 is TGCAGTGCCACAAGGACTGAAGCTTTCTTT.